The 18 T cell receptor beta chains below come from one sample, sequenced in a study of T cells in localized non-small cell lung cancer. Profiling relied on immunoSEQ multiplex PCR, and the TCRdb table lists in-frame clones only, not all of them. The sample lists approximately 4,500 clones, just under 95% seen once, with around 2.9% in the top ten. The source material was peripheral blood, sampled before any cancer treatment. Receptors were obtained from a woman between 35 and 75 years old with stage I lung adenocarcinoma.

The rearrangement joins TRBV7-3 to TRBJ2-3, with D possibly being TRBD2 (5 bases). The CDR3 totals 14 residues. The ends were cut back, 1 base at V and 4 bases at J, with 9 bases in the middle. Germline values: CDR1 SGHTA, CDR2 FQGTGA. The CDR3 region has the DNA TGTGCCAGCAGCTTAAGGTCTAGCCCAGATACGCAGTATTTT. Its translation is CASSLRSSPDTQYF.

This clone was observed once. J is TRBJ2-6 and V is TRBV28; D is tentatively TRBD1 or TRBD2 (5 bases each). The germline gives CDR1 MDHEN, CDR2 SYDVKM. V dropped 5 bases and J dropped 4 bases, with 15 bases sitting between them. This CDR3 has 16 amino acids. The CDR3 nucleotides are TGTGCCAGCAGTAAGGGAGACAGTTCGGGGGCCAACGTCCTGACTTTC. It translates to CASSKGDSSGANVLTF.

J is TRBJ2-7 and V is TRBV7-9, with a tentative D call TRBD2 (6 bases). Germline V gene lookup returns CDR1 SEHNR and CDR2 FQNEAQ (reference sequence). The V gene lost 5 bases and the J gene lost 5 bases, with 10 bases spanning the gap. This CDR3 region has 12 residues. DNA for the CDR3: TGTGCCAGCAGCAGGACGGGGGACGAGCAGTACTTC. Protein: CASSRTGDEQYF.

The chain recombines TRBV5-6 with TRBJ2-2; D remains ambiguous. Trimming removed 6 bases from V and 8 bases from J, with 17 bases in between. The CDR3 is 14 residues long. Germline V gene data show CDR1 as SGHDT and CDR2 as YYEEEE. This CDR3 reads CASISRAFSGELFF. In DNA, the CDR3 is TGTGCCAGCATCAGCCGGGCGTTCTCTGGGGAGCTGTTTTTT.

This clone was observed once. CDR3 region: CASSQQENTEAFF. The CDR3 region has the DNA TGTGCCAGCAGCCAACAGGAGAACACTGAAGCTTTCTTT. V gene TRBV7-6 combines with J gene TRBJ1-1, with D possibly matching TRBD1 (5 bases). The CDR3 has 13 amino acids. The germline CDR1 and CDR2 sequences are SGHVS and FNYEAQ. V was cut by 5 bases and J by 1 base, with 8 bases left in between.

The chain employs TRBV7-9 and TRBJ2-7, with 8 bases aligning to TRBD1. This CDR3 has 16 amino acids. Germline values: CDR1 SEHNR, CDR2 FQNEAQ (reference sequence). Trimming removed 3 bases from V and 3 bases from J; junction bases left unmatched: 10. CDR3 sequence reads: CASSFPTGGRNYEQYF. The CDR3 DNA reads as TGTGCCAGCAGCTTTCCTACAGGGGGAAGGAACTACGAGCAGTACTTC.

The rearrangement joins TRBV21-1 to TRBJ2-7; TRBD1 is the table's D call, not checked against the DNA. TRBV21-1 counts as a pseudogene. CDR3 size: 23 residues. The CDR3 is CASSSPPLNRDTRLLPLSYEQYF. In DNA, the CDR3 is TGTGCCAGCAGTTCTCCACCCCTCAACCGGGACACCAGACTTCTTCCTCTCTCCTACGAGCAGTACTTC.

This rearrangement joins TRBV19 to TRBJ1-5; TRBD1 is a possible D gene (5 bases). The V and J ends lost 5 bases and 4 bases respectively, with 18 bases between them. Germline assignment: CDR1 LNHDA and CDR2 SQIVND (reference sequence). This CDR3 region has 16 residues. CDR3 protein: CASSGRDRVSNQPQHF. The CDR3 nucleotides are TGTGCCAGTAGTGGCCGGGACCGAGTTTCGAATCAGCCCCAGCATTTT. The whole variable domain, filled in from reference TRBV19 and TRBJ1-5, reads DGGITQSPKYLFRKEGQNVTLSCEQNLNHDAMYWYRQDPGQGLRLIYYSQIVNDFQKGDIAEGYSVSREKKESFPLTVTSAQKNPTAFYLCASSGRDRVSNQPQHFGDGTRLSIL.

The CDR3 protein is CASSLSVGGRPYETQYF. The DNA for the CDR3 is TGTGCCAGCAGCTTATCAGTCGGCGGCAGGCCTTACGAGACCCAGTACTTC. The chain couples TRBV7-7 to TRBJ2-5; D uncertain. The V end lost 2 bases, the J end lost 5 bases, and 21 bases lay between the germline ends. CDR1 SSHAT and CDR2 FNYEAQ come from the germline V gene (reference sequence). The CDR3 extends over 17 amino acids.

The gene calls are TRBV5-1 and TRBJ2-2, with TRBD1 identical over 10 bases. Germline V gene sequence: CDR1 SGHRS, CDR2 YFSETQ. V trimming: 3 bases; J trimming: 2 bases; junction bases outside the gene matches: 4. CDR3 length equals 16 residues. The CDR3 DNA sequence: TGCGCCAGCAGCTCCGGGACAGGGGTCAACACCGGGGAGCTGTTTTTT. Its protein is CASSSGTGVNTGELFF.

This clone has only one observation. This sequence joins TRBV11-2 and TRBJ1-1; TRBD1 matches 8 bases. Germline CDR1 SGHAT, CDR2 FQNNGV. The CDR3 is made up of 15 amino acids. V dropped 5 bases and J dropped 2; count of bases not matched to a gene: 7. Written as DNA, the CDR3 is TGTGCCAGCAGCGGCAGGGGGCCTACAAACACTGAAGCTTTCTTT. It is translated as CASSGRGPTNTEAFF. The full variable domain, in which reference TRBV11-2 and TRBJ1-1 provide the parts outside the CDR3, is EAGVAQSPRYKIIEKRQSVAFWCNPISGHATLYWYQQILGQGPKLLIQFQNNGVVDDSQLPKDRFSAERLKGVDSTLKIQPAKLEDSAVYLCASSGRGPTNTEAFFGQGTRLTVV.

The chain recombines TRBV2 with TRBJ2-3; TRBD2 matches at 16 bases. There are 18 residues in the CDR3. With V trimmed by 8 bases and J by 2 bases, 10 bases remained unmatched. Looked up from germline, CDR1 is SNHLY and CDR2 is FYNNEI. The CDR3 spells CASGTSGRAGRYTDTQYF. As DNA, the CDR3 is TGTGCCAGCGGGACTAGCGGGAGGGCCGGTCGTTACACAGATACGCAGTATTTT.

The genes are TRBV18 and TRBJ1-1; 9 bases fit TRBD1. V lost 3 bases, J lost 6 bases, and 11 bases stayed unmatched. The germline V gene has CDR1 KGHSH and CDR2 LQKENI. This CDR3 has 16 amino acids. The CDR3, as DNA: TGTGCCAGCTCACCTGCGGAACAGGGGGCAGGCGCTGAAGCTTTCTTT. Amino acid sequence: CASSPAEQGAGAEAFF. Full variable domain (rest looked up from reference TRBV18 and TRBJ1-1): NAGVMQNPRHLVRRRGQEARLRCSPMKGHSHVYWYRQLPEEGLKFMVYLQKENIIDESGMPKERFSAEFPKEGPSILRIQQVVRGDSAAYFCASSPAEQGAGAEAFFGQGTRLTVV.

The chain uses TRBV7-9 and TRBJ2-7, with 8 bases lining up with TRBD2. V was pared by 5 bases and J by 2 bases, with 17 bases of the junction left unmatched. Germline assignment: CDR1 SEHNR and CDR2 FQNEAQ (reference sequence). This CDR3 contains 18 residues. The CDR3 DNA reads TGTGCCAGCAGCCAGAGCGGGGGACTCAATACTTATACCTACGAGCAGTACTTC. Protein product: CASSQSGGLNTYTYEQYF.

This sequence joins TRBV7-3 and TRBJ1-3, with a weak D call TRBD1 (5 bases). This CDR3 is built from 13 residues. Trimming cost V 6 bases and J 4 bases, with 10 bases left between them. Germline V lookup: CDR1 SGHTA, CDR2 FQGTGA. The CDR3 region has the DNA TGTGCCAGCAGTTCAGGACAAGGAAACACCATATATTTT. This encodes CASSSGQGNTIYF.

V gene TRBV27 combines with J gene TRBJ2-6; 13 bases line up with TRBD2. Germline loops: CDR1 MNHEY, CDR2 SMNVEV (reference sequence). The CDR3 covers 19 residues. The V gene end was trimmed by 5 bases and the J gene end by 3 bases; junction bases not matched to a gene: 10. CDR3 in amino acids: CASSPSGTSGMGGANVLTF. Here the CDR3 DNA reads TGTGCCAGCAGTCCATCCGGGACTAGCGGGATGGGTGGGGCCAACGTCCTGACTTTC.

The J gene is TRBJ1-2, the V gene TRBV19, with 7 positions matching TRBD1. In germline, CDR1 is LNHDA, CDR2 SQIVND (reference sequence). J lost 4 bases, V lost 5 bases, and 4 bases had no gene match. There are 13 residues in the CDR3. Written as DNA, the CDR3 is TGTGCCAGTAGTTGGGGACAGTTCTATGGCTACACCTTC. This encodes CASSWGQFYGYTF.

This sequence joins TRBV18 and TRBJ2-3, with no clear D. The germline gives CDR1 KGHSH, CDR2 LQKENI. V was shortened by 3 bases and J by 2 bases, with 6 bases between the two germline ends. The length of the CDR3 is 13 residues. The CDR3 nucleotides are TGTGCCAGCTCACCGGGGTCCACAGATACGCAGTATTTT. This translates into CASSPGSTDTQYF.